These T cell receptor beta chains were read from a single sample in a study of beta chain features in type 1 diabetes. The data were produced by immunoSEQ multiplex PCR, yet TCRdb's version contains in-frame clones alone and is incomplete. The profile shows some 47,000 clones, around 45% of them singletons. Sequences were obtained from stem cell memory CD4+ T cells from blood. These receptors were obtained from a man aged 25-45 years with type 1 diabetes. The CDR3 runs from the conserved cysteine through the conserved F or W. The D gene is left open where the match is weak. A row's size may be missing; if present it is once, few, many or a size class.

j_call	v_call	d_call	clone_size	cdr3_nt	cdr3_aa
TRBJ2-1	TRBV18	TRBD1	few	TGTGCCAGCGCTCCGGGACAGGGATACAATGAGCAGTTCTTC	CASAPGQGYNEQFF
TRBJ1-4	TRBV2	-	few	TGTGCCAGCAGTGGTCTTGGACAATCGAAGGAAAAACTGTTTTTT	CASSGLGQSKEKLFF
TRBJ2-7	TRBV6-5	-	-	TGTGCCAGCAGTCTGGGGGCCGAATACGAGCAGTACTTC	CASSLGAEYEQYF
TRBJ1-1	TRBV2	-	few	TGTGCCAGCAGAGAAGCCGCCGTAGAGGCTTTCTTT	CASREAAVEAFF
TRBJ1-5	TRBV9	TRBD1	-	TGTGCCAGCATGATACCGGGACAGGAGAATCAGCCCCAGCATTTT	CASMIPGQENQPQHF
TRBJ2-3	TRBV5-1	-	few	TGCGCCAGCAGCTTGATGGGGGGGCGAGATACGCAGTATTTT	CASSLMGGRDTQYF
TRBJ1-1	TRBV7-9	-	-	TGTGCCAGCAGCTTGAGCAGGGGGAACACTGAAGCTTTCTTT	CASSLSRGNTEAFF
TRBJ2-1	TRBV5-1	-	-	TGCGCCAGCAGCCCTGCGGCGGGCTACAATGAGCAGTTCTTC	CASSPAAGYNEQFF
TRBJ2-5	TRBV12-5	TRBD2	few	TGTGCTAGTGGTTTTAGCGGGAGCGAGACCCAGTACTTC	CASGFSGSETQYF
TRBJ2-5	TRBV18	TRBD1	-	TGTGCCAGCTCCCCATATACAGGGGGCGAAGAGACCCAGTACTTC	CASSPYTGGEETQYF